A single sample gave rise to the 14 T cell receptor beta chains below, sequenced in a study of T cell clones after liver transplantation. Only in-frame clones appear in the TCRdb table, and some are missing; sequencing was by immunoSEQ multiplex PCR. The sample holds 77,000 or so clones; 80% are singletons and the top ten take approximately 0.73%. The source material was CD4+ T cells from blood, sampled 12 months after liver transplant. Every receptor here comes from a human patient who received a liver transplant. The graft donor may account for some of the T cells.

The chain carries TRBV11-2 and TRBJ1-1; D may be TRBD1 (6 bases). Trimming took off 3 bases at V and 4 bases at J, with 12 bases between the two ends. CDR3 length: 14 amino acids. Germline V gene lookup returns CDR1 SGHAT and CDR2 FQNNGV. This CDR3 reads CASSLGGGATEAFF. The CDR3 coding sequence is TGTGCCAGCAGCTTGGGTGGGGGGGCCACTGAAGCTTTCTTT.

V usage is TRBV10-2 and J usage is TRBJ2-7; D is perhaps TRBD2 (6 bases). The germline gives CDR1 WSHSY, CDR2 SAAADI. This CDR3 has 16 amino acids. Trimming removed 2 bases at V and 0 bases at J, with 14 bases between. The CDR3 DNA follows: TGCGCCAGCAGTGAGGTGGGAGGCGGTCGCTCCTACGAGCAGTACTTC. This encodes CASSEVGGGRSYEQYF.

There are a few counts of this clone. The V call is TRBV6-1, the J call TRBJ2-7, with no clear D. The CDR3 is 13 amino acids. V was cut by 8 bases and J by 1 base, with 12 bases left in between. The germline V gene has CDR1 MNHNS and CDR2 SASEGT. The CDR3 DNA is TGTGCCAGCGGTAGAGAGATATCCTACGAGCAGTACTTC. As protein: CASGREISYEQYF.

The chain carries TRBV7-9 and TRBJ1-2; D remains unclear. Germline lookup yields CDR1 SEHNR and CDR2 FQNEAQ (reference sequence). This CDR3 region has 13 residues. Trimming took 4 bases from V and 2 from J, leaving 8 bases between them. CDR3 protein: CASSYGGNYGYTF. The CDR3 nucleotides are TGTGCCAGCAGCTATGGAGGCAACTATGGCTACACCTTC.

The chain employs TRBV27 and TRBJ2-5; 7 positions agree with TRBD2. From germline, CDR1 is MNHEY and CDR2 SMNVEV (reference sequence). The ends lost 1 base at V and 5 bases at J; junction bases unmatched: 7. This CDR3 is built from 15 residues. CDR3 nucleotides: TGTGCCAGCAGTTTATTGGGGGAGGGCCTCGAGACCCAGTACTTC. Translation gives CASSLLGEGLETQYF.

Written as DNA, the CDR3 is TGCAGTCCCCTCCGTCATGAGCAGTTCTTC. It is translated as CSPLRHEQFF. The V call is TRBV20-1, the J call TRBJ2-1; D remains ambiguous. CDR3 length: 10 residues. Trimming shortened V by 8 bases and J by 8 bases, and 10 bases separated the two germline ends. Germline lookup yields CDR1 DFQATT and CDR2 SNEGSKA (reference sequence).

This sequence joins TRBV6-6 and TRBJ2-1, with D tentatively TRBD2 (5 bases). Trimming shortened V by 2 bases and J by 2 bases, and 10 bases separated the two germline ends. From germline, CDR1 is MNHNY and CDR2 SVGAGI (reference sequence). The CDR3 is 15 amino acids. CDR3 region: CASSYEGLPYNEQFF. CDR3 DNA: TGTGCCAGCAGTTACGAGGGATTGCCCTACAATGAGCAGTTCTTC.

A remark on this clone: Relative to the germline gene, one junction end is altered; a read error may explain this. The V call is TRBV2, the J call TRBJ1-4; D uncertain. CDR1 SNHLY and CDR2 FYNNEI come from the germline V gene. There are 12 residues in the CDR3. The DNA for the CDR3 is TGTGCCAGCAGTGAATGGTCGGTTGTTCCCCTTTTT. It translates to CASSEWSVVPLF.

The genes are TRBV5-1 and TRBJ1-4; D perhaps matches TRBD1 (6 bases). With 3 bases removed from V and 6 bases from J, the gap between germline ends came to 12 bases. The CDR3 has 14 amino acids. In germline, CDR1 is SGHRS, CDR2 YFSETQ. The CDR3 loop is CASSSGGLDEKLFF. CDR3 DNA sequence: TGCGCCAGCAGCTCGGGGGGGCTGGATGAAAAACTGTTTTTT.

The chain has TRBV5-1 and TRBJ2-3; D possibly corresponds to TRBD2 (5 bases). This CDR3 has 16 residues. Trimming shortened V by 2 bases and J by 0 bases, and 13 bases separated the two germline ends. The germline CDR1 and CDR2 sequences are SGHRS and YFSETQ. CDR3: CASSLGGLASTDTQYF. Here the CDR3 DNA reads TGCGCCAGCAGCTTAGGAGGACTTGCTAGCACAGATACGCAGTATTTT.

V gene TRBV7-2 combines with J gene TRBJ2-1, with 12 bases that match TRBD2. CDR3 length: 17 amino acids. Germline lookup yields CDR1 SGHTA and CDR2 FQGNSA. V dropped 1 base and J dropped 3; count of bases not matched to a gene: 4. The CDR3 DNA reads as TGTGCCAGCAGCTTAGGGCGACTAGCGGGAGTCTACAATGAGCAGTTCTTC. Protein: CASSLGRLAGVYNEQFF.

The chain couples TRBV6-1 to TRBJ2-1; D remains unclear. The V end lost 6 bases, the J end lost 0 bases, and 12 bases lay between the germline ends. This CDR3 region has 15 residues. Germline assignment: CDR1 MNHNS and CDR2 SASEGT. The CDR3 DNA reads TGTGCCAGCAGCCCCGCGCCGAGCTCCTACAATGAGCAGTTCTTC. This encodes CASSPAPSSYNEQFF.

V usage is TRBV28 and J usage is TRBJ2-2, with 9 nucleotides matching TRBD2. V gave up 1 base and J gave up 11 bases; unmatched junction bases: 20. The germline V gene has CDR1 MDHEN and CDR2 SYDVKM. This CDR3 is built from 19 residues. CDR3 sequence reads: CASSLSLGTGTSHLGELFF. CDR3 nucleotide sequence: TGTGCCAGCAGTTTATCACTAGGAACCGGGACTAGCCATCTGGGTGAGCTGTTTTTT.

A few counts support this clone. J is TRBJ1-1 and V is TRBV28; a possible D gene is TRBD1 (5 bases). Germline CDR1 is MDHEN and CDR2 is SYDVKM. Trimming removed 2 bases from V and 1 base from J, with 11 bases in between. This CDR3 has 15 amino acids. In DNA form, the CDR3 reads TGTGCCAGCAGTTTAAGGGGTTCCCGGAACACTGAAGCTTTCTTT. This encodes CASSLRGSRNTEAFF.